These 11 T cell receptor beta chains originate from one sample sequenced in a study of siplizumab effects on memory and regulatory T cells. Libraries were prepared by immunoSEQ multiplex PCR; TCRdb keeps only in-frame clonotypes and omits some of them. Of some 100,000 clones in the sample, over 90% were seen once. Source material: non-Treg CD4+ T cells sorted from blood. These receptors originate from a human donor in good health.

This chain uses TRBV27 with TRBJ2-2; D is ambiguous. Germline V gene lookup returns CDR1 MNHEY and CDR2 SMNVEV (reference sequence). Trimming removed 7 bases at V and 6 bases at J, with 18 bases between. CDR3 length equals 15 residues. This CDR3 reads CASISRATLSGELFF. CDR3 nucleotide sequence: TGTGCCAGCATTTCCCGGGCCACCCTGTCCGGGGAGCTGTTTTTT.

The chain is built from TRBV28 and TRBJ1-1, with 11 bases lining up with TRBD1. The CDR3 extends over 15 amino acids. Losses at the gene ends were 4 bases for V and 4 bases for J; bases not matched to a gene: 5. The V gene's germline CDR1 is MDHEN and CDR2 SYDVKM. The CDR3, as DNA: TGTGCCAGCAGTTGGACAGGGGGCGCTTCCACTGAAGCTTTCTTT. This encodes CASSWTGGASTEAFF.

The rearrangement links TRBV10-3 to TRBJ2-7; D is undetermined. Germline CDR1 is ENHRY and CDR2 is SYGVKD. V was trimmed by 4 bases and J by 7 bases, leaving 14 bases between them. CDR3 length: 13 amino acids. DNA for the CDR3: TGTGCCATCAGTGTTGGAACCCCCGATGAGCAGTACTTC. Translation: CAISVGTPDEQYF.

The J gene is TRBJ2-3, the V gene TRBV10-3; TRBD2 agrees at 7 bases. There are 13 residues in the CDR3. Unmatched junction bases numbered 4, after V lost 8 bases and J lost 2 bases. Per the germline V gene, CDR1 is ENHRY and CDR2 is SYGVKD. The DNA of the CDR3 is TGTGCCATCGGGGAGGGACTCACAGATACGCAGTATTTT. It translates to CAIGEGLTDTQYF.

A note on this clone: One end of the junction is discordant with germline, which a read error may explain. This rearrangement joins TRBV27 to TRBJ1-5; tentative D call: TRBD1 (5 bases). The CDR3 length is 15 residues. Germline loops: CDR1 MNHEY, CDR2 SMNVEV (reference sequence). This CDR3 reads CASRLRGYSNQPQHF. In DNA form, the CDR3 reads TGTGCCAGCCGTTTAAGGGGATATAGCAATCAGCCCCAGCATTTT.

The CDR3 is CASSVFRGFNEKLFF. In DNA, the CDR3 is TGTGCCAGCAGTGTGTTCCGTGGATTTAATGAAAAACTGTTTTTT. The rearrangement links TRBV6-1 to TRBJ1-4, with no clear D. Germline-derived CDR1 and CDR2 are MNHNS and SASEGT. The CDR3 runs to 15 residues. Trimming cost V 4 bases and J 4 bases, with 13 bases left between them.

This chain connects TRBV6-5 to TRBJ1-1; no clear D. V was pared by 2 bases and J by 0 bases, with 10 bases between. The CDR3 has 15 amino acids. Germline CDR1 MNHEY, CDR2 SVGAGI. The CDR3 loop reads CASSYGLQLNTEAFF. The CDR3 DNA is TGTGCCAGCAGTTACGGTTTGCAGCTGAACACTGAAGCTTTCTTT.

This chain links TRBV19 with TRBJ1-3, with 7 bases identical to TRBD1. V gave up 3 bases and J gave up 8 bases; unmatched junction bases: 7. This CDR3 contains 14 residues. CDR1 and CDR2 (germline): LNHDA, SQIVND (reference sequence). CDR3 residues: CASSMSQGLDTIYF. DNA of the CDR3: TGTGCCAGTAGTATGTCACAGGGGTTGGACACCATATATTTT.

The chain combines TRBV30 with TRBJ2-1; 8 bases line up with TRBD2. CDR3 length: 14 residues. CDR1 and CDR2 (germline): GTSNPN, SVGIG (reference sequence). The V segment lost 0 bases and the J segment 9 bases; nucleotides outside the gene matches: 7. CDR3 DNA: TGTGCCTGGAGTGTACGGGAGGGCCTTAGTGAGCAGTTCTTC. It codes for CAWSVREGLSEQFF.

The chain links TRBV5-8 to TRBJ1-5, with D possibly being TRBD1 (5 bases). CDR3 length equals 19 residues. CDR1 and CDR2 from the germline V gene are SGHTS and YDEGEE. Trimming stripped 4 bases from V and 3 bases from J, with 26 bases between. CDR3 nucleotides: TGTGCCAGCAGCCAGGTATTAAGCCCGGCAGGGTTTTACAATCAGCCCCAGCATTTT. Translating gives CASSQVLSPAGFYNQPQHF.

The chain recombines TRBV13 with TRBJ2-5; no clear D gene. CDR3 length equals 15 residues. CDR1 PRHDT and CDR2 FYEKMQ come from the germline V gene (reference sequence). The V and J ends lost 5 bases and 2 bases respectively, with 15 bases between them. CDR3 bases: TGTGCCAGCAGCGACAATAGGGCGGTGCAAGAGACCCAGTACTTC. It translates to CASSDNRAVQETQYF.